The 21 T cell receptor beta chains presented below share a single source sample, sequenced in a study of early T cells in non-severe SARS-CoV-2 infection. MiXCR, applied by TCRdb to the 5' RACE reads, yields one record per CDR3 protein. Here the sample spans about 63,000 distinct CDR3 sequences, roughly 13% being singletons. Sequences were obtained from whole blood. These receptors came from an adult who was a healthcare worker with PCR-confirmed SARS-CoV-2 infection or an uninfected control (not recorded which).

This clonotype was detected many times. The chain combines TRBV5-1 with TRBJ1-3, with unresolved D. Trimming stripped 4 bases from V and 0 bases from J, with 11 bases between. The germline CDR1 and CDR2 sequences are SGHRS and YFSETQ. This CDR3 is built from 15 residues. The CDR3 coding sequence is TGCGCCAGCAGCCCTTACGGCAGCTCTGGAAACACCATATATTTT. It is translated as CASSPYGSSGNTIYF.

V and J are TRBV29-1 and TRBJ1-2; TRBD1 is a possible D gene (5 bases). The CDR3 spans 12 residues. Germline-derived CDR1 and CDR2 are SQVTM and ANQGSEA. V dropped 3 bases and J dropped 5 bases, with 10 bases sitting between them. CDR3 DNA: TGCAGCGTTGAGCGGGGCCCTTATGGCTACACCTTC. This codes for CSVERGPYGYTF.

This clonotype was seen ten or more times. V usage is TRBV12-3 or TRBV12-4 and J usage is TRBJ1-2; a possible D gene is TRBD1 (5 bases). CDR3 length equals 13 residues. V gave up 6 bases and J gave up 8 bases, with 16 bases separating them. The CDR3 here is CASRERGYGGYTF. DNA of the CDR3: TGTGCCAGCAGGGAGCGGGGGTACGGGGGCTACACCTTC.

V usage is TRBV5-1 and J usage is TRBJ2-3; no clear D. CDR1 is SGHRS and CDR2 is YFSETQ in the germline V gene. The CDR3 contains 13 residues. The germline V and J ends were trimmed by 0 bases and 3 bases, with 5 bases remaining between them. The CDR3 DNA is TGCGCCAGCAGCTTGGGGCAGACAGATACGCAGTATTTT. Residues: CASSLGQTDTQYF.

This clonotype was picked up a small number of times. The CDR3 DNA sequence: TGTGCCAGCAGCCCCGGGACAGCCTTCTACGAGCAGTACTTC. This translates into CASSPGTAFYEQYF. The chain is built from TRBV6-6 and TRBJ2-7; 7 bases are shared with TRBD1. J lost 3 bases, V lost 6 bases, and 8 bases had no gene match. CDR1 and CDR2 from the germline V gene are MNHNY and SVGAGI (reference sequence). CDR3 length: 14 residues.

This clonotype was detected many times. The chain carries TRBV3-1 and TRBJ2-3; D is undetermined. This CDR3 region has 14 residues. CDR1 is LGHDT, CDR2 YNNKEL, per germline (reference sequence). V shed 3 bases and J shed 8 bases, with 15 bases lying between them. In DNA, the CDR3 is TGTGCCAGCAGCCAGCCCCTGGGTGTCGGTACGCAGTATTTT. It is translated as CASSQPLGVGTQYF.

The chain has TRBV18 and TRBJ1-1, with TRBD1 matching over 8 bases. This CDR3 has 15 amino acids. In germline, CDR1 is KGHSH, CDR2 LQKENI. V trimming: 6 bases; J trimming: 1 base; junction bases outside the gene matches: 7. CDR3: CASSPRTGTNTEAFF. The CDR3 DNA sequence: TGTGCCAGCTCCCCTCGGACAGGGACGAACACTGAAGCTTTCTTT.

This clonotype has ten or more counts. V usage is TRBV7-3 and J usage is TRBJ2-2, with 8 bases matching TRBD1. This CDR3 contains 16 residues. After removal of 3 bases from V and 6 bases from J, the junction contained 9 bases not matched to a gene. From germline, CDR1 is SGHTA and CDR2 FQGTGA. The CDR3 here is CASSLSWDRRAGELFF. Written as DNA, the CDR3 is TGTGCCAGCAGCTTGTCCTGGGACAGGCGGGCCGGGGAGCTGTTTTTT.

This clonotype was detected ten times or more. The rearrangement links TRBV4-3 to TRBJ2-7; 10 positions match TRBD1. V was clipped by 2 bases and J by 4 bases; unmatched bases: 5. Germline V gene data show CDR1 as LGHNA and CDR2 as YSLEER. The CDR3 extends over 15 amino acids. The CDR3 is CASSQRQGASYEQYF. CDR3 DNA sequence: TGCGCCAGCAGCCAACGACAGGGGGCTTCGTACGAGCAGTACTTC.

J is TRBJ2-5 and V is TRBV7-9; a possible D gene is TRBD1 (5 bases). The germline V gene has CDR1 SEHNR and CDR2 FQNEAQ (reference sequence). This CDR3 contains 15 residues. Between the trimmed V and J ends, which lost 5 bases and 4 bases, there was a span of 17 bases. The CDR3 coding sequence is TGTGCCAGCAGCCCGATTAGGGGTGGCCGAGAGACCCAGTACTTC. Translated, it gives CASSPIRGGRETQYF.

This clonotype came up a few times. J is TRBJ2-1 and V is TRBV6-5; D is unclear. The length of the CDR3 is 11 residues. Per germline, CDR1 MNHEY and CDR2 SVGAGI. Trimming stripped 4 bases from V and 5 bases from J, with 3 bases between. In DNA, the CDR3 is TGTGCCAGCAGTTTAGACAATGAGCAGTTCTTC. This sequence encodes CASSLDNEQFF.

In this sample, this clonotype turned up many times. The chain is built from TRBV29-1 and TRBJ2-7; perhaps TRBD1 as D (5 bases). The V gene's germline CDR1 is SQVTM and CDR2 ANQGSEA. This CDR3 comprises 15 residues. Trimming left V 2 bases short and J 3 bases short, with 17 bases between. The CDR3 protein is CSVEKTGREDYEQYF. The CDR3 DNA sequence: TGCAGCGTTGAAAAGACGGGCAGGGAAGACTACGAGCAGTACTTC.

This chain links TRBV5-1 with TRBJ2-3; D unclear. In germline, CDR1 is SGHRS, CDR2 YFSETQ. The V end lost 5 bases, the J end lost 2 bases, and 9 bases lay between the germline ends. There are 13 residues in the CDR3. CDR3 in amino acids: CASSNVLTDTQYF. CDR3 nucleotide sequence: TGCGCCAGCAGTAACGTACTCACAGATACGCAGTATTTT.

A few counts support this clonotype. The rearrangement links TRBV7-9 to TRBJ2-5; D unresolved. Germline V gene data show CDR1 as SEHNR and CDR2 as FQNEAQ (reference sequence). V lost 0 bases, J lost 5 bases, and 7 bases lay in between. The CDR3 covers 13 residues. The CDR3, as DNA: TGTGCCAGCAGCTTAGCGCTAGGGGAGACCCAGTACTTC. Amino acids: CASSLALGETQYF. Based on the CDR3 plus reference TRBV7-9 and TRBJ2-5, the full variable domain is DTGVSQNPRHKITKRGQNVTFRCDPISEHNRLYWYRQTLGQGPEFLTYFQNEAQLEKSRLLSDRFSAERPKGSFSTLEIQRTEQGDSAMYLCASSLALGETQYFGPGTRLLVL.

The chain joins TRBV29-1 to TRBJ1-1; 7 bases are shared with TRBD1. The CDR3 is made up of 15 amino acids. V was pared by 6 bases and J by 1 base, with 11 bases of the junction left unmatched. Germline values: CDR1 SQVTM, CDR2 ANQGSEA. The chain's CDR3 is CSVTGTGTENTEAFF. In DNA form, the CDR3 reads TGCAGCGTCACCGGCACCGGGACAGAGAACACTGAAGCTTTCTTT.

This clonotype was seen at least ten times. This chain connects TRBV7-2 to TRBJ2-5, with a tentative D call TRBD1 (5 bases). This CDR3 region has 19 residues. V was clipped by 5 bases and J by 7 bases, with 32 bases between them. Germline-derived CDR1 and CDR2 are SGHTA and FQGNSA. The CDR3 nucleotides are TGTGCCAGCAGCCTCGTTAGGTCGCAGGGAAAATTTGGTTACGGGACCCAGTACTTC. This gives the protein CASSLVRSQGKFGYGTQYF.

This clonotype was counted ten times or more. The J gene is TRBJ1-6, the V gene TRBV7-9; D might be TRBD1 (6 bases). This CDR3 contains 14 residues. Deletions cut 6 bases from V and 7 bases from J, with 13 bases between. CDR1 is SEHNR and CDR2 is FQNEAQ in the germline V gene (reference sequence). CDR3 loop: CASRRAGQNSPLHF. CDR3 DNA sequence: TGTGCCAGCAGGCGAGCCGGACAGAATTCACCCCTCCACTTT. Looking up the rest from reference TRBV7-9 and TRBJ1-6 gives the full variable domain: DTGVSQNPRHKITKRGQNVTFRCDPISEHNRLYWYRQTLGQGPEFLTYFQNEAQLEKSRLLSDRFSAERPKGSFSTLEIQRTEQGDSAMYLCASRRAGQNSPLHFGNGTRLTVT.

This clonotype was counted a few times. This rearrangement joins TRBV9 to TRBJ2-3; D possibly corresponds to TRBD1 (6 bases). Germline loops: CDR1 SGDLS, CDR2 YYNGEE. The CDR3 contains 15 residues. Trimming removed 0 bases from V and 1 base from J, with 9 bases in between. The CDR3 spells CASSVDRVRTDTQYF. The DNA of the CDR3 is TGTGCCAGCAGCGTAGACAGGGTCCGCACAGATACGCAGTATTTT.

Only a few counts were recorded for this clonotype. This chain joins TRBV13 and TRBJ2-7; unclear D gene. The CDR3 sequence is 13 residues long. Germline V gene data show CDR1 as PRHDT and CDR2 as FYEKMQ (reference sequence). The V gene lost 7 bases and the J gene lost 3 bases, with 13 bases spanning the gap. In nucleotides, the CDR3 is TGTGCCAGCAAATTAAACACTTACTACGAGCAGTACTTC. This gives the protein CASKLNTYYEQYF. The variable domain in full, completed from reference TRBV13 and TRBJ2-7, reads AAGVIQSPRHLIKEKRETATLKCYPIPRHDTVYWYQQGPGQDPQFLISFYEKMQSDKGSIPDRFSAQQFSDYHSELNMSSLELGDSALYFCASKLNTYYEQYFGPGTRLTVT.

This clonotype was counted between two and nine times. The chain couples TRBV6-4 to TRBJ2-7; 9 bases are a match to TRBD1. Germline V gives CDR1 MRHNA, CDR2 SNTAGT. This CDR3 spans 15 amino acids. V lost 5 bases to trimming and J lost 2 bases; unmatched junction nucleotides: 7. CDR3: CASSMEQGAAYEQYF. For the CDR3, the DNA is TGTGCCAGCAGTATGGAACAGGGGGCGGCCTACGAGCAGTACTTC.

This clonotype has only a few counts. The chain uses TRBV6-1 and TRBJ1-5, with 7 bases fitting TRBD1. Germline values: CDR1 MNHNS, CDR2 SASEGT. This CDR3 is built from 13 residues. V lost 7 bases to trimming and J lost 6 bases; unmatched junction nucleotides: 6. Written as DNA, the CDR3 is TGTGCCAGCATGGACAGGATCCGTCAGCCCCAGCATTTT. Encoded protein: CASMDRIRQPQHF.